This TCR beta chain was identified in a study of long-term antiretroviral therapy in people with HIV. Points from the study as a whole: Post-treatment diversity went higher with ART but stayed below transplant donor controls.

With survey level as its setting, the immunoSEQ assay was v3.0. The repertoire was sequenced with immunoSEQ multiplex PCR; TCRdb's copy has only in-frame clones and lacks some. The table includes more than 30,000 clones, about 85% detected once. In this sample, this clone turned up a few times. Its antigen is as yet unknown. The origin of this receptor is a man between 18 and 35 years old with HIV. The starting material was unsorted PBMCs, obtained 1.9 years after starting antiretroviral therapy.

CDR3 sequence (DNA): TGTGCCAGCCCCCATGAGCAGTTCTTC. Protein sequence: CASPHEQFF. The J gene is TRBJ2-1, the V gene TRBV7-9; D remains ambiguous. The CDR3 length is 9 residues. Germline CDR1 and CDR2: SEHNR and FQNEAQ (reference sequence). The V and J ends lost 8 bases and 8 bases respectively, with 4 bases between them.